This T cell receptor (beta chain) is drawn from a study of ipilimumab plus nivolumab after autologous stem cell transplantation (dated by TCRdb to the early 2020s). Study-level background: The median number of doses received by trial patients was four or five for ipilimumab and fewer than 10 for nivolumab. The DLBCL cohort included primary refractory and relapsed disease, with 18-month progression-free survival of around 88% and 27% respectively. Patients with high-risk diffuse large B cell lymphoma, mature T cell lymphoma, or multiple myeloma undergoing autologous transplant were enrolled in the trial. Some 34 patients made up the trial's intent-to-treat population. General study outcomes and caveats: According to the authors, a biologic rationale for studying the approach further came from T cell receptor repertoire, regulatory T cell phenotype and gut microbiota profiles. The authors concluded that, as post-transplant consolidation, combined checkpoint inhibition appeared tolerable.

As to this clone: What antigen it recognizes has not been identified. No base qualities exist here, and no much larger clone lies one base off it.

Checkpoint therapy began 14 to 28 days after autologous transplant, with ipilimumab given at 1 mg/kg intravenously on day 1 of selected weeks. The nivolumab dose was 3 mg/kg intravenously, delivered on day 1 of weeks 1, 4, 7, 10, and every two weeks through week 26. Combined checkpoint inhibition with ipilimumab and nivolumab as consolidation after autologous stem cell transplantation was tested in a Phase Ib clinical trial. Trimming takes 1 base off V and 6 bases off J; junction bases not matched to a gene: 5. In the germline V gene (reference sequence), CDR1 corresponds to SGHNT and CDR2 to YYREEE. From cysteine to phenylalanine, the CDR3 is 15 amino acids long. Solely the CDR3 DNA is kept, with 45 bases framed from the first base. To prepare the library, the immunoSEQ multiplex PCR assay was applied. TCRdb provides this immuneACCESS table in a form limited to in-frame rearrangements. Some clones are lacking; in checked studies, under half of them reflect an unresolved V gene, and why the rest are absent is not known. In all, the sample holds some 19,000 clones, and over 75% of those were seen once. Of the sample, approximately 6.8% falls within the top ten clones.

This chain joins TRBV5-4 to TRBJ2-7, with 12 junctional bases fitting TRBD2. This receptor was taken from a male donor with diffuse large B-cell lymphoma. Material: PBMCs, obtained in a trial of ipilimumab plus nivolumab as post-transplant consolidation. The CDR3 amino acid sequence is: CASSLSTSGGREQYF. The nucleotides are TGTGCCAGCAGCTTGAGTACTAGCGGGGGGCGCGAGCAGTACTTC.